This T cell receptor beta chain appears in the sequencing data of a study of early T cells in non-severe SARS-CoV-2 infection. Study context: Bulk RNA from unsorted whole blood was sequenced; chains were unpaired. Findings of the study overall: A preference for anti-spike CD8 responses marked VDJdb matching, which missed private and CD4 specificities.

Attachment of unique molecular identifiers was made to individual cDNA molecules. One entry per CDR3 protein results from TCRdb running MiXCR on the 5' RACE reads. The sample has tens of thousands of distinct CDR3 sequences, around 15% seen once; the top ten hold 4.1%. This clonotype has more than one count but fewer than ten. As yet, its antigen is unknown. CDR1 and CDR2 (germline): KGHSH, LQKENI. The V gene lost 3 bases and the J gene lost 6 bases, with 12 bases spanning the gap. This CDR3 comprises 13 residues. The starting material was whole blood, obtained at baseline. The TCR sequence derives from an adult who was a healthcare worker with PCR-confirmed SARS-CoV-2 infection or an uninfected control (not recorded which). The chain recombines TRBV18 with TRBJ2-7, with unresolved D. The CDR3 loop is CASSPGEPGEQYF. In DNA form, the CDR3 reads TGTGCCAGCTCACCGGGCGAGCCCGGCGAGCAGTACTTC.